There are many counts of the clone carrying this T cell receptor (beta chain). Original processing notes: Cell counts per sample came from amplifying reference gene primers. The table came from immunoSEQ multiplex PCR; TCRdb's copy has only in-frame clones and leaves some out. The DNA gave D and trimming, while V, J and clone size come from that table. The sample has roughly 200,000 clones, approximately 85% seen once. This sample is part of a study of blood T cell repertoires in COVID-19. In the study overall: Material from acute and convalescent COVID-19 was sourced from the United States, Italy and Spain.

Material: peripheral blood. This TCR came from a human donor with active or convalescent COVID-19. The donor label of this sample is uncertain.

Here the CDR3 DNA reads TGTGCCAGCAGTTACTCAACGGGGAGAAACACCATATATTTT. Translating it yields CASSYSTGRNTIYF. The genes are TRBV6-2 or TRBV6-3 and TRBJ1-3; D uncertain. Germline V gene lookup returns CDR1 MNHEY and CDR2 SVGEGT. Trimming left V 0 bases short and J 5 bases short, with 8 bases between. This CDR3 spans 14 amino acids.